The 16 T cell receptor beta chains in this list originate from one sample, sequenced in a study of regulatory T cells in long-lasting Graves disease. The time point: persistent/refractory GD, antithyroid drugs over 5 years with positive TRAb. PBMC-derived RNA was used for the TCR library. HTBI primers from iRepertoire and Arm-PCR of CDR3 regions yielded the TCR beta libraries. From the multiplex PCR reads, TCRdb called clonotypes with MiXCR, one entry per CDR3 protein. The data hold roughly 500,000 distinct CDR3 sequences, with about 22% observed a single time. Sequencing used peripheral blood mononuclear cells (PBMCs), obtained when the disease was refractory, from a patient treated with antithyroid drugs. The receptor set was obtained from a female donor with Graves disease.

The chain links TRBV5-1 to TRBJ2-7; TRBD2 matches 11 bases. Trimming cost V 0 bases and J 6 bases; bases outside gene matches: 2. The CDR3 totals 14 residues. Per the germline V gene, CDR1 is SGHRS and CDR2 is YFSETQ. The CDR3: CASSLAGTSGEQYF. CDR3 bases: TGCGCCAGCAGCTTGGCTGGGACTAGCGGCGAGCAGTACTTC.

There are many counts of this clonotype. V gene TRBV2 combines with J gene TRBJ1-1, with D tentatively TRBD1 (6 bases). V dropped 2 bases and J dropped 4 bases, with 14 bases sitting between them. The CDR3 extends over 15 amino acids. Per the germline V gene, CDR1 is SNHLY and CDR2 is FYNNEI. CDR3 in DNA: TGTGCCAGCAGTGAAAGTCGGGGGGCTCCCACTGAAGCTTTCTTT. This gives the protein CASSESRGAPTEAFF.

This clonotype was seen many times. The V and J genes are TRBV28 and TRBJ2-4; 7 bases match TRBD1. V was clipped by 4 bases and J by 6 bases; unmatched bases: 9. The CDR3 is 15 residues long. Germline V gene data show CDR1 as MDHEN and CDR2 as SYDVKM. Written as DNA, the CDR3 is TGTGCCAGCAGTTCCCCAGGGGGTGGGGGAAACATTCAGTACTTC. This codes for CASSSPGGGGNIQYF.

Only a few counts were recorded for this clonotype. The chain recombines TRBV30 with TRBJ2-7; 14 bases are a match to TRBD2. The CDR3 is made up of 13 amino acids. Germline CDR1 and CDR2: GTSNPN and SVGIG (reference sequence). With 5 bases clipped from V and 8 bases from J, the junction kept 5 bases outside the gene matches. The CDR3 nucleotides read TGTGCCTGGTCGGGACTAGCGGGAGAAAAGCAGTACTTC. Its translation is CAWSGLAGEKQYF.

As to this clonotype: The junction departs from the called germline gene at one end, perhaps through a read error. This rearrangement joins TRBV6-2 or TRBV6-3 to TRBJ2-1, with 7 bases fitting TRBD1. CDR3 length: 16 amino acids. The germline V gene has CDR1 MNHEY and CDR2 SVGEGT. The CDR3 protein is CASSYGQGVKYNEQFF. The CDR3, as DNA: TGCGCCAGCAGTTACGGCCAGGGGGTGAAGTACAATGAGCAGTTCTTC.

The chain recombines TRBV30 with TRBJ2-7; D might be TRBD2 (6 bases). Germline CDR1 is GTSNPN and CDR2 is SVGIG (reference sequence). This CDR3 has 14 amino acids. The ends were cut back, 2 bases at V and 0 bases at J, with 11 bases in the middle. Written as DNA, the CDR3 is TGTGCCTGGAGTCTGACTAGGCCCTCCTACGAGCAGTACTTC. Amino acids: CAWSLTRPSYEQYF.

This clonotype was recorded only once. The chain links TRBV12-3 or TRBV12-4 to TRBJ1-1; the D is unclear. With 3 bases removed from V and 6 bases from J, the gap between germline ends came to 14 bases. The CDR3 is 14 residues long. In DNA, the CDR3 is TGTGCCAGCAGTTTTTTTGAGTTAAAGCCTGAAGCTTTCTTT. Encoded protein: CASSFFELKPEAFF.

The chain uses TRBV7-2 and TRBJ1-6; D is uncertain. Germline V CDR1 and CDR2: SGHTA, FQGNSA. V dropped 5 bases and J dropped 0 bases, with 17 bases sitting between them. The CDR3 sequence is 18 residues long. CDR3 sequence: CASSQAGSLGSYNSPLHF. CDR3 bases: TGTGCCAGCAGCCAGGCAGGCAGTTTAGGCTCCTATAATTCACCCCTCCACTTT.

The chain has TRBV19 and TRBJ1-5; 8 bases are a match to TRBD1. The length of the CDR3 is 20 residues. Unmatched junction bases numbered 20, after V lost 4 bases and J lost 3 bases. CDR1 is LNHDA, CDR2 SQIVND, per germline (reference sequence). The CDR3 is CASSTAPKGTGQGDNQPQHF. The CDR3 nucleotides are TGTGCCAGTAGTACGGCCCCAAAGGGGACTGGACAGGGAGACAATCAGCCCCAGCATTTT.

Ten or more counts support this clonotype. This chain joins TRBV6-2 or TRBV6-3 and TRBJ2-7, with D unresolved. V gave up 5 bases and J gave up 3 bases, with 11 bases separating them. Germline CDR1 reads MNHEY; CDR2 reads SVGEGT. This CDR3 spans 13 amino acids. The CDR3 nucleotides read TGTGCCAGCAGTGGCGCAGAGATCTACGAGCAGTACTTC. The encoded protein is CASSGAEIYEQYF.

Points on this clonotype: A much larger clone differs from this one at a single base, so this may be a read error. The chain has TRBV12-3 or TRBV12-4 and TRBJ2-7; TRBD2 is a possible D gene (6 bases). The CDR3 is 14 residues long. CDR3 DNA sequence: TGTGCCGGCAGTTTTTGGGAGGAGTCGGGAGAGCAGTACTTC. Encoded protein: CAGSFWEESGEQYF.

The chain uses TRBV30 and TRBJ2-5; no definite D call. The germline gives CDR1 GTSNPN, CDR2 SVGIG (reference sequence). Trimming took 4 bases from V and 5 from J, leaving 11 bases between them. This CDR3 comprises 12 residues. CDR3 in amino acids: CAWNRAEETQYF. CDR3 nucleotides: TGTGCCTGGAACCGGGCCGAGGAGACCCAGTACTTC.

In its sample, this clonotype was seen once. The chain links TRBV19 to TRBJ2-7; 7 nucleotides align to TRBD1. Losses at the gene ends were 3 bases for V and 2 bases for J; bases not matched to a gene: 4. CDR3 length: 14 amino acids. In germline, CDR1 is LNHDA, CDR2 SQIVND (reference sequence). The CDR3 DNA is TGTGCCAGTAGTATTCGGGACAGTCCCTACGAGCAGTACTTC. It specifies CASSIRDSPYEQYF.

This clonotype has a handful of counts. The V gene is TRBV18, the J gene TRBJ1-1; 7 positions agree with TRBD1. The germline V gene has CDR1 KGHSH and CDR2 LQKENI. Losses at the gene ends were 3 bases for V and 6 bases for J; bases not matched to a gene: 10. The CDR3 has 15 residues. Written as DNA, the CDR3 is TGTGCCAGCTCACCCCTAACCTTAGGACAGGCTGAAGCTTTCTTT. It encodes CASSPLTLGQAEAFF.

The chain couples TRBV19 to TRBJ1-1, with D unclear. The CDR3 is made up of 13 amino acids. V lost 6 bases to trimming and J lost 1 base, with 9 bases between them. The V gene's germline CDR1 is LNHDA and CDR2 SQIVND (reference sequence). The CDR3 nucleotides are TGTGCCAGTAGGGAGCAGGAGAACACTGAAGCTTTCTTT. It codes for CASREQENTEAFF.

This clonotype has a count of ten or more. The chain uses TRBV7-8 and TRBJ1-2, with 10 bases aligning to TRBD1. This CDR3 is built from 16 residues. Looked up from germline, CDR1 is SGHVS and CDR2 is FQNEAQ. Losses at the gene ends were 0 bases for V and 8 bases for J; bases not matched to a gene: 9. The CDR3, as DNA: TGTGCCAGCAGCTTAGCCCGACAGGGGGCGAGGTCAGGCTACACCTTC. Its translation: CASSLARQGARSGYTF.